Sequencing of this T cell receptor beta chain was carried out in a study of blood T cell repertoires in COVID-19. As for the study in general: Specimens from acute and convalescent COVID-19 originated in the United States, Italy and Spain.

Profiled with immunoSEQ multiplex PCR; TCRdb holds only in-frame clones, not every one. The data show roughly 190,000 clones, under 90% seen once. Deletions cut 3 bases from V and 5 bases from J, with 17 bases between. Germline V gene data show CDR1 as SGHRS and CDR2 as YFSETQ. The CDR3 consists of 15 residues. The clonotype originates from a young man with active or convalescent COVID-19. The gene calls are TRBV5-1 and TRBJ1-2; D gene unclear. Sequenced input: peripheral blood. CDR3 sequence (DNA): TGCGCCAGCAGCTCGGGAACTGTGCATTTGTATGGCTACACCTTC. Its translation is CASSSGTVHLYGYTF. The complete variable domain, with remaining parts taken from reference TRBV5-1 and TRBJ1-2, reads KAGVTQTPRYLIKTRGQQVTLSCSPISGHRSVSWYQQTPGQGLQFLFEYFSETQRNKGNFPGRFSGRQFSNSRSEMNVSTLELGDSALYLCASSSGTVHLYGYTFGSGTRLTVV.